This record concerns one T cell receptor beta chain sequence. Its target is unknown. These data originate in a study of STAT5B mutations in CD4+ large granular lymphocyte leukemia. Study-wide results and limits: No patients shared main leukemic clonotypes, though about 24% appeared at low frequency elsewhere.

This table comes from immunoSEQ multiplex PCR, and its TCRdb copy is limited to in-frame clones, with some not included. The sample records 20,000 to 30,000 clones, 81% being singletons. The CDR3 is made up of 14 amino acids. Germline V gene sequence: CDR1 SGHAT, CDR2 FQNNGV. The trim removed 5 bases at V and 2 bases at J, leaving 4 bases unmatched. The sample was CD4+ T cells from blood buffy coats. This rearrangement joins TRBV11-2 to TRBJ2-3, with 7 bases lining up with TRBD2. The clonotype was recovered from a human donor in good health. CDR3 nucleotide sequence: TGTGCCAGCAGCCGGGGGGACTACACAGATACGCAGTATTTT. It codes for CASSRGDYTDTQYF.